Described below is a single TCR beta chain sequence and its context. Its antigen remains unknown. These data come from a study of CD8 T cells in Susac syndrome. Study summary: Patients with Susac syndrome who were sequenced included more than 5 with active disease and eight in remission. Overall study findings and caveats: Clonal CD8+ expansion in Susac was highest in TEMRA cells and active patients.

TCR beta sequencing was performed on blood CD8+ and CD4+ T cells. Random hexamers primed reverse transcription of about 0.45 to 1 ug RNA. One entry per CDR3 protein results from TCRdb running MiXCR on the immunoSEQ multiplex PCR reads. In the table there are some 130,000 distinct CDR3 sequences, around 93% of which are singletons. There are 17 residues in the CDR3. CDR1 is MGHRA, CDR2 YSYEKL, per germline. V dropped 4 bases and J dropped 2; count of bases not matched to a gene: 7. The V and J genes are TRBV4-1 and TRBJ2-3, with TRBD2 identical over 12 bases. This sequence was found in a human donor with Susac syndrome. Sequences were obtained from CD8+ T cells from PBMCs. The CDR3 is CASSPPTSGGATDTQYF. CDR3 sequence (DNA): TGCGCCAGCAGCCCCCCGACTAGCGGGGGCGCCACAGATACGCAGTATTTT.